This T cell receptor beta chain is drawn from a study of T cell repertoires in cytomegalovirus infection. Germline-derived CDR1 and CDR2 are MNHEY and SVGAGI. The CDR3 sequence is 13 residues long. V lost 5 bases to trimming and J lost 9 bases, with 14 bases between them. Note on this clonotype: Its antigen is unknown.

Using its own MiXCR run on the reads, TCRdb lists one record per CDR3 protein. The sample holds 900,000 to 950,000 distinct CDR3 sequences; around 30% are singletons and the top ten take around an eighth. The specimen was cultured CD8+ T cells from PBMCs, collected from culture after CMV antigen stimulation. The receptor's source is a human donor in good health (CMV status not recorded). Some clones in this sample may be carry-over from other donors' samples. The chain carries TRBV6-5 and TRBJ2-1; D not certain. DNA for the CDR3: TGTGCCAGCAGTCTCCGCGATTGGGCTGAGCAGTTCTTC. It encodes CASSLRDWAEQFF.